This TCR beta chain was retrieved from a study of T cell responses to AZD1222 COVID-19 vaccine. Profiled with immunoSEQ multiplex PCR; TCRdb holds only in-frame clones, not every one. The table records roughly 180,000 clones, 80% to 90% of them present only once. Notes on the study in general: Close to half of spike-specific TCRs reportedly recognize unmutated variant regions. The sample set comprised mostly white British donors with more females, and clonal diversity was possibly underestimated.

This clone appeared once. Antigen unknown. The sample holds other DNA sequences that translate to the same CDR3. Trimming took off 0 bases at V and 0 bases at J, with 3 bases between the two ends. The CDR3 length is 13 residues. CDR1 is SGHNT, CDR2 YENEEA, per germline. The chain is built from TRBV11-3 and TRBJ2-7; D unresolved. This receptor was obtained from an adult in good health. Sequences were derived from peripheral blood, sampled on day 0 of MenACWY control vaccination. In DNA, the CDR3 is TGTGCCAGCAGCTTAGACGGCTCCTACGAGCAGTACTTC. Translation gives CASSLDGSYEQYF.